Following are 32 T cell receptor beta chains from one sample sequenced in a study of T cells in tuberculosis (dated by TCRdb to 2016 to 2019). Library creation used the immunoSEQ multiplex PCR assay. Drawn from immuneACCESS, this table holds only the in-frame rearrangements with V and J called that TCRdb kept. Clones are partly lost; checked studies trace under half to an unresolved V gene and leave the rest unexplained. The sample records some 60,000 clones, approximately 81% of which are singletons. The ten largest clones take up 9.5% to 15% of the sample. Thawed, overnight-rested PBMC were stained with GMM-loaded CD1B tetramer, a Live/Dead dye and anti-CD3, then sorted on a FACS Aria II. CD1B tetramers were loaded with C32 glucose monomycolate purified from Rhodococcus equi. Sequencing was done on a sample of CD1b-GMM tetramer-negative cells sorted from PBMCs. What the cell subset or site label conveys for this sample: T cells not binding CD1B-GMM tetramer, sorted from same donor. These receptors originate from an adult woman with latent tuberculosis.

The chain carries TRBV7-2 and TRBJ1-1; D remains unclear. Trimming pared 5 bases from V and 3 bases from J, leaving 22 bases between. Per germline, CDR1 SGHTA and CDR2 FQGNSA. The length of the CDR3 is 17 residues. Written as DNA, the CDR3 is TGTGCCAGCAGCGCGAGCGGCTTCGGGAATAGATACACTGAAGCTTTCTTT. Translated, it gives CASSASGFGNRYTEAFF.

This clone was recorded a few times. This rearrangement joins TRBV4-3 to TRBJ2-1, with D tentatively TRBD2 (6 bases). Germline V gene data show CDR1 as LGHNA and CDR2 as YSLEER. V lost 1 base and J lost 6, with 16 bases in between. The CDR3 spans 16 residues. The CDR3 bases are TGCGCCAGCAGCCAAGTCGCGAGCGGGTTCCTCAATGAGCAGTTCTTC. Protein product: CASSQVASGFLNEQFF.

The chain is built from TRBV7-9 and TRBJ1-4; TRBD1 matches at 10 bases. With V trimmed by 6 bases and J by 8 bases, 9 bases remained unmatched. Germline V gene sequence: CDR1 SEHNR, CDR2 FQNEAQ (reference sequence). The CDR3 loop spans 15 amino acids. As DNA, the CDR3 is TGTGCCAGCAGTGTTGGACAGGGGGTGTGGGAAAAACTGTTTTTT. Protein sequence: CASSVGQGVWEKLFF.

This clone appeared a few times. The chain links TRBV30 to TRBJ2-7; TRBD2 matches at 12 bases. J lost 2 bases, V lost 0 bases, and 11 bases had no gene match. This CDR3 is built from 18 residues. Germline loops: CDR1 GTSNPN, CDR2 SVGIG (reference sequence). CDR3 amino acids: CAWSVRRLAGGNTYEQYF. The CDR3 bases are TGTGCCTGGAGTGTACGAAGGCTAGCGGGGGGGAATACCTACGAGCAGTACTTC.

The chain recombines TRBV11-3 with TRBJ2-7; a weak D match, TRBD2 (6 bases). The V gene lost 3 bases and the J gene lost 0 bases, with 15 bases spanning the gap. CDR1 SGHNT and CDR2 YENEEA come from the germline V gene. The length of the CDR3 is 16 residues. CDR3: CASSFLGGGDSYEQYF. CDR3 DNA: TGTGCCAGCAGCTTTCTAGGTGGCGGGGACTCCTACGAGCAGTACTTC.

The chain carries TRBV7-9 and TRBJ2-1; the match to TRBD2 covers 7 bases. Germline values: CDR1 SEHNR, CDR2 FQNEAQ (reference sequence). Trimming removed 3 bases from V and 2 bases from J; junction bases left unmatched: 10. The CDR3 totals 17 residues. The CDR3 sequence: CASSFGTTKRAYNEQFF. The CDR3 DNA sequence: TGTGCCAGCAGCTTCGGGACTACCAAGCGTGCCTACAATGAGCAGTTCTTC.

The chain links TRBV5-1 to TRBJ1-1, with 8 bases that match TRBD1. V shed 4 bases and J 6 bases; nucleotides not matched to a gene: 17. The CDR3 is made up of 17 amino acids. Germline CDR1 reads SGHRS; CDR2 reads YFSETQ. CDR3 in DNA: TGCGCCAGCAGCCTTGGGGGGACAGGTCCTTGGTCGGCTGAAGCTTTCTTT. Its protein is CASSLGGTGPWSAEAFF.

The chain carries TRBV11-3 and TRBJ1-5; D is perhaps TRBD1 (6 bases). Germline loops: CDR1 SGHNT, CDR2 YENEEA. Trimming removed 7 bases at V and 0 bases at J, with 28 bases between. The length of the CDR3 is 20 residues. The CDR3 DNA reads TGTGCCAGCACCCCCCCGGGGGGGAGGAAGGGGGTCTATAGCAATCAGCCCCAGCATTTT. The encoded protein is CASTPPGGRKGVYSNQPQHF. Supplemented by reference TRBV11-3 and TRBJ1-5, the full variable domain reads EAGVVQSPRYKIIEKKQPVAFWCNPISGHNTLYWYLQNLGQGPELLIRYENEEAVDDSQLPKDRFSAERLKGVDSTLKIQPAELGDSAVYLCASTPPGGRKGVYSNQPQHFGDGTRLSIL.

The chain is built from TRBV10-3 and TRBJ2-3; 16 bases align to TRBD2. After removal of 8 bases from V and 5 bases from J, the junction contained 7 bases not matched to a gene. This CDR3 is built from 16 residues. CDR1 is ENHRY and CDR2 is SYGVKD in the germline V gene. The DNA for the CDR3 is TGTGCCATCGGGACTAGCGGGAGGGCCGAGAAAGATACGCAGTATTTT. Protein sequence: CAIGTSGRAEKDTQYF.

CDR3 sequence: CASSSLGRGGGNIQYF. The CDR3 DNA is TGTGCCAGCAGTTCCCTGGGGAGGGGGGGCGGGAACATTCAGTACTTC. The rearrangement joins TRBV27 to TRBJ2-4; D perhaps matches TRBD2 (7 bases). Trimming left V 4 bases short and J 7 bases short, with 20 bases between. CDR3 length: 16 amino acids. Germline V lookup: CDR1 MNHEY, CDR2 SMNVEV (reference sequence).

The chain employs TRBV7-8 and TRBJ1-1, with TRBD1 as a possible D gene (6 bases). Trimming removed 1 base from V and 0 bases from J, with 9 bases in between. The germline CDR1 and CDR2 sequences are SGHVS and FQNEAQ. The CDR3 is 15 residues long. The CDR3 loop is CASSLVQGMNTEAFF. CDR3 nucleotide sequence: TGTGCCAGCAGCTTAGTACAGGGCATGAACACTGAAGCTTTCTTT.

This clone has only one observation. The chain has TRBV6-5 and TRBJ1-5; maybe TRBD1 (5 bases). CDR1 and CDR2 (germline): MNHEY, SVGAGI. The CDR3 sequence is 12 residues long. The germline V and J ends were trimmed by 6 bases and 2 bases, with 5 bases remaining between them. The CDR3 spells CASSRGNQPQHF. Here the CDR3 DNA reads TGTGCCAGCAGCAGGGGCAATCAGCCCCAGCATTTT.

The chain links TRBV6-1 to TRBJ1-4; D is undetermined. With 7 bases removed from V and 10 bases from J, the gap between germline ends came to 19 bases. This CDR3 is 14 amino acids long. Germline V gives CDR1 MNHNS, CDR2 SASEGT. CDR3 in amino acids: CASTQAYGGRKLFF. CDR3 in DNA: TGTGCCAGCACCCAAGCGTACGGCGGGAGAAAACTGTTTTTT.

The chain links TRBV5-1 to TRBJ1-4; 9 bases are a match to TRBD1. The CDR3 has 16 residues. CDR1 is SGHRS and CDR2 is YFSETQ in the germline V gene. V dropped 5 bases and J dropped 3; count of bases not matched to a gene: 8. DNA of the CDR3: TGCGCCAGCAGTTTACAGGGGGCTGGGGCTAATGAAAAACTGTTTTTT. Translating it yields CASSLQGAGANEKLFF.

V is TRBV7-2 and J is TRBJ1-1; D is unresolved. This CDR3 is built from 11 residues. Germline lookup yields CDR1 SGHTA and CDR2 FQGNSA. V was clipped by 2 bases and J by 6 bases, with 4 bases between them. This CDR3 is CASSLFAEAFF. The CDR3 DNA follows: TGTGCCAGCAGCTTATTCGCTGAAGCTTTCTTT.

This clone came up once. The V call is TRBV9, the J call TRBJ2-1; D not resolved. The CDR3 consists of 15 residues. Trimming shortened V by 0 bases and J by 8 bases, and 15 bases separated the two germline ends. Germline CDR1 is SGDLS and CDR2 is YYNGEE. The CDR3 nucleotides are TGTGCCAGCAGCGTAGTTAGCCAACTTGACGATGAGCAGTTCTTC. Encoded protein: CASSVVSQLDDEQFF.

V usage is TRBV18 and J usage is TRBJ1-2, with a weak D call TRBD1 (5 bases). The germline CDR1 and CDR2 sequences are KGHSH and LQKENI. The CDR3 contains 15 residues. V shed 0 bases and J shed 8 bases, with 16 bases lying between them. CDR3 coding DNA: TGTGCCAGCTCACCACCGGAGTCAGGGAGGAGAGGCTACACCTTC. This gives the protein CASSPPESGRRGYTF.

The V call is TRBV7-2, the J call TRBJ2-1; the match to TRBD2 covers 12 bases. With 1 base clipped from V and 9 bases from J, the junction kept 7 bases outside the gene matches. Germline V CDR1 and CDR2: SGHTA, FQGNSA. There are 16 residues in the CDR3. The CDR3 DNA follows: TGTGCCAGCAGCTTAGGAGGTCTAGCGGGGGGGGCTGAGCAGTTCTTC. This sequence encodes CASSLGGLAGGAEQFF.

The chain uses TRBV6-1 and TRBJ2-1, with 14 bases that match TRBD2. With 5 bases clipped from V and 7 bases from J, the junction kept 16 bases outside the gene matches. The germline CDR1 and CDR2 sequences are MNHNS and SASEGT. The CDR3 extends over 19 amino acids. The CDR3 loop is CASSKGGTSGRGSGNEQFF. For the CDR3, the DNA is TGTGCCAGCAGTAAAGGGGGGACTAGCGGGAGAGGAAGCGGTAATGAGCAGTTCTTC.

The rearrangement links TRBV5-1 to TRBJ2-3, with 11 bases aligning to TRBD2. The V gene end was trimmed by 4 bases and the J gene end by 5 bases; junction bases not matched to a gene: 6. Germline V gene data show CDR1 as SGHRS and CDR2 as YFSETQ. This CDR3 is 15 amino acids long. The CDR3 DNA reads TGCGCCAGCAGCGATGGGACTAGCGGTAGAGATACGCAGTATTTT. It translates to CASSDGTSGRDTQYF.

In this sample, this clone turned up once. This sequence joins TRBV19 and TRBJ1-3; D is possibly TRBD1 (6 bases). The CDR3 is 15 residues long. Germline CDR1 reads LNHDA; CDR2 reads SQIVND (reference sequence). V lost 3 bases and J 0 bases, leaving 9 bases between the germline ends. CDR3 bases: TGTGCCAGTAGTATTGGGGGCATCTCTGGAAACACCATATATTTT. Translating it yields CASSIGGISGNTIYF.

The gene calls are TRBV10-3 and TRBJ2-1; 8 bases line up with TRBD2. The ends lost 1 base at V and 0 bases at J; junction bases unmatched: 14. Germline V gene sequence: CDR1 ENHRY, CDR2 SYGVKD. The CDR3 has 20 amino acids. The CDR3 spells CAISEWGRPHSGSSYNEQFF. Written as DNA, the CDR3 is TGTGCCATCAGTGAGTGGGGAAGGCCCCACAGCGGGAGCTCCTACAATGAGCAGTTCTTC.

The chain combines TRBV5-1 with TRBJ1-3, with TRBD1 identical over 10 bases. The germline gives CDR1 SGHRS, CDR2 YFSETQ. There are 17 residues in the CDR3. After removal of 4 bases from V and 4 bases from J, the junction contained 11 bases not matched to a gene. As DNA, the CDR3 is TGCGCCAGCAGCGGGGGGACAGACAGGGGGCACGGAAACACCATATATTTT. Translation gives CASSGGTDRGHGNTIYF.

Here the CDR3 DNA reads TGTGCCATCAGGGAGGGGGGGGGATGGGACACTGAAGCTTTCTTT. It yields the protein CAIREGGGWDTEAFF. The chain has TRBV10-3 and TRBJ1-1; weak D call: TRBD1 (6 bases). The CDR3 has 15 amino acids. CDR1 is ENHRY, CDR2 SYGVKD, per germline. The germline V and J ends were trimmed by 6 bases and 3 bases, with 17 bases remaining between them.

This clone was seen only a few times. DNA of the CDR3: TGTGCCAGCAGACCGGGACACGACACCGGGGAGCTGTTTTTT. Its translation: CASRPGHDTGELFF. This sequence joins TRBV7-7 and TRBJ2-2, with a tentative D call TRBD1 (6 bases). The germline V and J ends were trimmed by 6 bases and 3 bases, with 11 bases remaining between them. The germline gives CDR1 SSHAT, CDR2 FNYEAQ (reference sequence). The CDR3 contains 14 residues.

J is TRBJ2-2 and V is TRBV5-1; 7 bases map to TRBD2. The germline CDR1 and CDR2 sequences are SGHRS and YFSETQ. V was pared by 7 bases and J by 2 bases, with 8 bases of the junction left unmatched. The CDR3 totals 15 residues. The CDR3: CASGSGTLNTGELFF. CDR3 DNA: TGCGCCAGCGGAAGCGGGACCCTTAACACCGGGGAGCTGTTTTTT.

CDR3 sequence reads: CASRRNRGLFEKLFF. The CDR3 DNA reads as TGTGCCAGCAGGCGGAACAGGGGGTTATTCGAAAAACTGTTTTTT. This chain uses TRBV6-5 with TRBJ1-4, with 8 bases identical to TRBD1. The CDR3 is 15 amino acids. CDR1 is MNHEY, CDR2 SVGAGI, per germline. V trimming: 6 bases; J trimming: 8 bases; junction bases outside the gene matches: 11.

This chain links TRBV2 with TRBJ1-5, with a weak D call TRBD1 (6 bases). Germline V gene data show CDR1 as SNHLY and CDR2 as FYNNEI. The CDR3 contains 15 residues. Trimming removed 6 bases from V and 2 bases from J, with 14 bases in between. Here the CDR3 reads CASSQQGWGNQPQHF. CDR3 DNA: TGTGCCAGCAGCCAACAGGGTTGGGGCAATCAGCCCCAGCATTTT.

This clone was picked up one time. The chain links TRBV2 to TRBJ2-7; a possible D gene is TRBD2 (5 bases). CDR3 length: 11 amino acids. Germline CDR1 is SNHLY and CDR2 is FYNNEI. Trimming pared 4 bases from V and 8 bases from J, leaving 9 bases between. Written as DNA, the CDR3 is TGTGCCAGCAGTGTTGGGGAGAAGCAGTACTTC. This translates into CASSVGEKQYF. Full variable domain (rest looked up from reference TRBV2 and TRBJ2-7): EPEVTQTPSHQVTQMGQEVILRCVPISNHLYFYWYRQILGQKVEFLVSFYNNEISEKSEIFDDQFSVERPDGSNFTLKIRSTKLEDSAMYFCASSVGEKQYFGPGTRLTVT.

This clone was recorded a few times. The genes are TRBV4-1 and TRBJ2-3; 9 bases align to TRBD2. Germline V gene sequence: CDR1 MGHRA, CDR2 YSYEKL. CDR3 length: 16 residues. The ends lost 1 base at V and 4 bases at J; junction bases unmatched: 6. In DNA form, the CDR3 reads TGCGCCAGCAGCCAAGTAGCGGGAGCGTTATCAGATACGCAGTATTTT. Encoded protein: CASSQVAGALSDTQYF.

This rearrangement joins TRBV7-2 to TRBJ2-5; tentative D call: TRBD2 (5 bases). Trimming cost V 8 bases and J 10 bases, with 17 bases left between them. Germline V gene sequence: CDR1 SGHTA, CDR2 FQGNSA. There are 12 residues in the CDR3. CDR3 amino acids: CASGTALGSQYF. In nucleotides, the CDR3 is TGTGCCAGCGGAACGGCCCTTGGGAGCCAGTACTTC.

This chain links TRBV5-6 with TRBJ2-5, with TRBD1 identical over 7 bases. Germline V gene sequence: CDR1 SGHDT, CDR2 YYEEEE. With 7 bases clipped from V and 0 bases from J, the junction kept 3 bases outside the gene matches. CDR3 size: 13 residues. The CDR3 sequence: CASGQVYQETQYF. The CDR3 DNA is TGTGCCAGCGGACAGGTGTACCAAGAGACCCAGTACTTC. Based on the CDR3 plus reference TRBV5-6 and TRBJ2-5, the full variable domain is DAGVTQSPTHLIKTRGQQVTLRCSPKSGHDTVSWYQQALGQGPQFIFQYYEEEERQRGNFPDRFSGHQFPNYSSELNVNALLLGDSALYLCASGQVYQETQYFGPGTRLLVL.